Following are 4 T cell receptor beta chains from one sample sequenced in a study of cytomegalovirus exposure and HLA in healthy donors. Sequencing used immunoSEQ multiplex PCR; TCRdb keeps in-frame clones, though not all of them. The table includes under 250,000 clones, over 75% detected once. The sequenced material came from PBMCs. These receptor sequences come from a man aged 18 to 30 in good health and CMV-seropositive.

The gene calls are TRBV28 and TRBJ1-1, with D possibly being TRBD1 (5 bases). The germline V gene encodes CDR1 MDHEN and CDR2 SYDVKM. Trimming stripped 10 bases from V and 11 bases from J, with 17 bases between. The CDR3 is made up of 11 amino acids. The CDR3 spells CATRVTGLAFF. CDR3 sequence (DNA): TGTGCCACCAGAGTCACAGGTTTGGCTTTCTTT.

Remarks on this clone: Other DNA variants within this sample encode the same CDR3. CDR3 loop: CASSQDSSGAYEQYF. The DNA of the CDR3 is TGTGCCAGCAGCCAAGATAGCAGCGGGGCCTACGAGCAGTACTTC. V and J are TRBV4-2 and TRBJ2-7; 7 nucleotides match TRBD2. Losses at the gene ends were 0 bases for V and 2 bases for J; bases not matched to a gene: 4. Germline loops: CDR1 LGHNA, CDR2 YNFKEQ. The CDR3 length is 15 residues.

The chain joins TRBV6-5 to TRBJ1-2, with 8 bases lining up with TRBD1. This CDR3 has 14 amino acids. J lost 5 bases, V lost 6 bases, and 8 bases had no gene match. CDR1 and CDR2 from the germline V gene are MNHEY and SVGAGI. The CDR3 DNA is TGTGCCAGCAGACTGGACAGGGCCAGATATGGCTACACCTTC. Its protein is CASRLDRARYGYTF.

The rearrangement uses TRBV30 and TRBJ1-2; 7 nucleotides agree with TRBD1. The CDR3 totals 15 residues. CDR1 is GTSNPN, CDR2 SVGIG, per germline (reference sequence). The V segment lost 1 base and the J segment 6 bases; nucleotides outside the gene matches: 11. The CDR3: CAWSDPGRGRDGYTF. DNA of the CDR3: TGTGCCTGGAGTGACCCCGGGAGGGGGCGAGATGGCTACACCTTC.